Included here is one T cell receptor beta chain sequence, with context. The antigen is unknown. The sample is drawn from a study of CD4 T cells in relation to SARS-CoV-2 and coronaviruses. Per the germline V gene, CDR1 is SGHRS and CDR2 is YFSETQ. The CDR3 loop spans 14 amino acids. Before the COVID-19 pandemic, during about 2010-2019, CD4+ T cells were taken from unexposed donors. Isolation of CD4+ T cells took place after about 9 days in culture. Here immunoSEQ multiplex PCR was the method, and the copy in TCRdb shows in-frame clones only, minus some. This table holds tens of thousands of clones, approximately 82% found once.

The chain employs TRBV5-1 and TRBJ2-5, with TRBD2 as a possible D gene (5 bases). Sequencing input: CD4+ T cells from PBMCs, cultured in vitro. This TCR derives from a human donor in good health. In DNA form, the CDR3 reads TGCGGGGCGCGAGGGCCGGCTCGTACTGAGACCCAGTACTTC. This encodes CGARGPARTETQYF. Based on the CDR3 plus reference TRBV5-1 and TRBJ2-5, the full variable domain is KAGVTQTPRYLIKTRGQQVTLSCSPISGHRSVSWYQQTPGQGLQFLFEYFSETQRNKGNFPGRFSGRQFSNSRSEMNVSTLELGDSALYLCGARGPARTETQYFGPGTRLLVL.